Listed below are T cell receptor beta chains from one sample, sequenced in a study of vaccination and CD4 T cells after COVID-19. Their target antigens are unknown. From the PCR reads, TCRdb called clonotypes with MiXCR, one entry per CDR3 protein. The table records about 14,000 distinct CDR3 sequences, about 47% of them present only once. What was sequenced was CD4+ T cells from blood, cultured in vitro. The receptors shown here come from a human donor who had recovered from COVID-19. Each CDR3 is given with its conserved first and last residue. The D gene is left open where the match is weak. Clone size appears in some rows only: once, few, many, or a class for an expanded clone.

TRBV7-9	TRBJ1-2	NA	NA	CASSLEQGRGYTF	TGTGCCAGCAGCTTAGAACAGGGACGTGGCTACACCTTC
TRBV24-1	TRBJ2-3	TRBD2	few	CATSDSGRNTQYF	TGTGCCACCAGTGATAGCGGGAGGAATACGCAGTATTTT
TRBV19	TRBJ1-2	NA	NA	CASTGGAYGYTF	TGTGCCAGTACAGGAGGGGCTTATGGCTACACCTTC
TRBV27	TRBJ2-5	TRBD2	NA	CASSPIGTSGIQETQYF	TGTGCCAGCAGTCCAATTGGGACTAGCGGGATTCAAGAGACCCAGTACTTC
TRBV7-2	TRBJ2-1	NA	NA	CASSPGIGEQFF	TGTGCCAGCAGCCCCGGCATCGGTGAGCAGTTCTTC
TRBV10-3	TRBJ2-2	NA	once	CAISGSEGVGELFF	TGTGCCATCTCCGGATCGGAGGGAGTCGGGGAGCTGTTTTTT
TRBV24-1	TRBJ2-3	TRBD2	once	CATSDLPTSGSQDTQYF	TGTGCCACCAGTGATTTACCCACTAGCGGGAGTCAAGATACGCAGTATTTT
TRBV19	TRBJ1-1	NA	NA	CASSNDEDWTEAFF	TGTGCCAGTAGTAACGATGAGGATTGGACTGAAGCTTTCTTT
TRBV28	TRBJ1-2	NA	NA	CASSPRVGSWGYTF	TGTGCCAGCAGTCCTCGTGTGGGCTCATGGGGCTACACCTTC
TRBV19	TRBJ1-5	TRBD1	NA	CASSMAAGGPQPQHF	TGTGCCAGTAGTATGGCCGCAGGGGGCCCTCAGCCCCAGCATTTT
TRBV3-1	TRBJ2-4	NA	NA	CASSQARNIQYF	TGTGCCAGCAGCCAGGCCAGAAACATTCAGTACTTC
TRBV30	TRBJ1-2	TRBD1	NA	CASGQGTDVYGYTF	TGTGCCTCGGGACAGGGGACCGACGTCTATGGCTACACCTTC
TRBV10-3	TRBJ2-1	TRBD1	few	CAISEDRGTTNEQFF	TGTGCCATCAGCGAGGACAGGGGAACCACCAATGAGCAGTTCTTC
TRBV10-3	TRBJ1-3	TRBD1	NA	CAIRLGQASGNTIYF	TGTGCCATCAGACTCGGACAGGCCTCTGGAAACACCATATATTTT
TRBV10-3	TRBJ1-1	NA	few	CAISSAVGAEAFF	TGTGCCATCAGTAGTGCCGTGGGGGCTGAAGCTTTCTTT
TRBV4-3	TRBJ1-1	NA	NA	CASSQGDPDTEAFF	TGCGCCAGCAGCCAGGGCGACCCGGACACTGAAGCTTTCTTT
TRBV10-2	TRBJ1-1	NA	NA	CASSEQAETEAFF	TGCGCCAGCAGTGAGCAGGCGGAGACTGAAGCTTTCTTT
TRBV7-3	TRBJ2-2	NA	NA	CASSLVPSVTGELFF	TGTGCCAGCAGCTTAGTCCCTAGCGTGACCGGGGAGCTGTTTTTT
TRBV20-1	TRBJ1-5	TRBD1	NA	CSAEMRDRVGAPQHF	TGCAGTGCTGAGATGCGGGACAGGGTGGGGGCGCCCCAGCATTTT
TRBV29-1	TRBJ2-5	NA	once	CSVEVSPQETQYF	TGCAGCGTTGAAGTGTCCCCGCAAGAGACCCAGTACTTC
TRBV20-1	TRBJ2-7	NA	NA	CSARELDEQYF	TGCAGTGCTAGGGAGTTGGACGAGCAGTACTTC
TRBV9	TRBJ2-5	NA	few	CASSQGSQETQYF	TGTGCCAGCAGCCAGGGGTCCCAAGAGACCCAGTACTTC
TRBV19	TRBJ2-3	TRBD1	NA	CASSIGTGGGDTQYF	TGTGCCAGTAGTATAGGTACAGGGGGAGGAGATACGCAGTATTTT
TRBV15	TRBJ2-5	TRBD1	NA	CATSREGQGTGTQYF	TGTGCCACCAGCAGAGAGGGGCAGGGGACAGGGACCCAGTACTTC
TRBV11-3	TRBJ2-5	NA	NA	CASTTSQGGGGETQYF	TGTGCCAGCACCACGTCGCAGGGCGGAGGGGGAGAGACCCAGTACTTC
TRBV24-1	TRBJ1-6	NA	NA	CATSAGDALFYGSYNSPLHF	TGTGCCACCAGTGCGGGGGACGCTCTCTTTTATGGCTCCTATAATTCACCCCTCCACTTT
TRBV11-1	TRBJ1-1	TRBD1	NA	CASSYSTGGYTEAFF	TGTGCCAGCAGCTACTCCACAGGGGGTTATACTGAAGCTTTCTTT
TRBV20-1	TRBJ2-1	TRBD2	NA	CSARGLLAGGNEQFF	TGCAGTGCTAGAGGTTTACTAGCGGGAGGGAATGAGCAGTTCTTC
TRBV27	TRBJ2-5	TRBD1	few	CASSLRSRGYQETQYF	TGTGCCAGCAGTTTGCGGAGCAGGGGGTACCAAGAGACCCAGTACTTC
TRBV6-1	TRBJ2-2	TRBD1	NA	CASSRQGANTGELFF	TGTGCCAGCAGTCGACAGGGGGCGAACACCGGGGAGCTGTTTTTT
TRBV6-1	TRBJ2-5	NA	NA	CASGENRQETQYF	TGTGCCAGCGGCGAGAACAGGCAAGAGACCCAGTACTTC
TRBV12-3/TRBV12-4	TRBJ2-7	TRBD1	few	CASRQGAPYEQYF	TGTGCCAGCCGACAGGGGGCCCCCTACGAGCAGTACTTC
TRBV20-1	TRBJ1-1	NA	NA	CSARGGVGNTEAFF	TGCAGTGCTAGGGGGGGAGTCGGGAACACTGAAGCTTTCTTT
TRBV2	TRBJ2-3	NA	NA	CASRTGLAADTQYF	TGTGCCAGCAGGACGGGACTGGCGGCAGATACGCAGTATTTT
TRBV10-1	TRBJ1-1	NA	NA	CASSPSGSRNTEAFF	TGCGCCAGCAGTCCCTCCGGGTCTAGGAACACTGAAGCTTTCTTT
TRBV27	TRBJ1-5	NA	NA	CARPSILDQHF	TGTGCCAGGCCCTCTATATTGGACCAGCATTTT
TRBV19	TRBJ1-1	TRBD1	NA	CASREQGALNTEAFF	TGTGCCAGTAGGGAACAGGGGGCCTTGAACACTGAAGCTTTCTTT
TRBV7-3	TRBJ2-2	NA	NA	CASSLIQRTGELFF	TGTGCCAGCAGCCTAATCCAAAGGACCGGGGAGCTGTTTTTT
TRBV6-5	TRBJ1-6	NA	few	CASSYSIRGAQGSPLHF	TGTGCCAGCAGTTACTCGATACGGGGGGCACAGGGTTCACCCCTCCACTTT
TRBV6-1	TRBJ2-5	NA	few	CASSVPEETQYF	TGTGCCAGCAGTGTCCCCGAAGAGACCCAGTACTTC
TRBV28	TRBJ1-6	NA	once	CASSFQGRSDLHF	TGTGCCAGCAGTTTCCAAGGACGTAGCGATCTCCACTTT
TRBV6-1	TRBJ1-2	TRBD1	medium-sized	CAIRGYTNYGYTF	TGTGCTATCAGGGGGTATACTAACTATGGCTACACCTTC
TRBV27	TRBJ2-2	TRBD1	NA	CASTPRKGADGELFF	TGTGCCAGCACCCCCCGGAAGGGGGCGGACGGGGAGCTGTTTTTT
TRBV4-1	TRBJ1-4	NA	NA	CASRRRVGEKLFF	TGCGCCAGCAGGAGAAGGGTGGGGGAAAAACTGTTTTTT
TRBV10-3	TRBJ1-1	TRBD1	few	CAISESGPQGGTEAFF	TGTGCCATCAGTGAGTCGGGCCCTCAGGGGGGCACTGAAGCTTTCTTT
TRBV6-2/TRBV6-3	TRBJ2-5	TRBD1	NA	CASNGQGKKTQYF	TGTGCCAGCAACGGACAGGGGAAGAAGACCCAGTACTTC
TRBV4-1	TRBJ1-3	TRBD1	few	CASSQEGAQGIGNTIYF	TGCGCCAGCAGCCAAGAAGGTGCACAGGGGATCGGGAACACCATATATTTT
TRBV29-1	TRBJ2-5	NA	NA	CSVVPGVETQYF	TGCAGCGTTGTGCCGGGAGTAGAGACCCAGTACTTC